A single sample gave rise to the 29 T cell receptor beta chains below, sequenced in a study of technical replicates of blood from a few donors. This table comes from immunoSEQ multiplex PCR, and its TCRdb copy is limited to in-frame clones, with some not included. The table has about 80,000 clones, roughly nine tenths seen once. Sequenced: T cells isolated from PBMCs. These receptors were obtained from a human donor in good health.

A single count supports this clone. The rearrangement links TRBV19 to TRBJ1-3; TRBD1 is a possible D gene (5 bases). The CDR3 covers 13 residues. Trimming shortened V by 10 bases and J by 2 bases, and 12 bases separated the two germline ends. Germline V gene lookup returns CDR1 LNHDA and CDR2 SQIVND (reference sequence). The CDR3 spells CATAGTAGNTIYF. CDR3 nucleotides: TGTGCCACCGCGGGGACGGCTGGAAACACCATATATTTT.

The V gene is TRBV13, the J gene TRBJ2-7; 7 positions match TRBD1. V was clipped by 0 bases and J by 6 bases; unmatched bases: 14. Per germline, CDR1 PRHDT and CDR2 FYEKMQ (reference sequence). There are 17 residues in the CDR3. The CDR3 loop reads CASSLGLITGAGREQYF. CDR3 coding DNA: TGTGCCAGCAGCTTAGGCCTTATAACAGGGGCTGGACGCGAGCAGTACTTC.

The gene calls are TRBV27 and TRBJ1-2, with TRBD1 identical over 11 bases. V lost 2 bases, J lost 5 bases, and 1 base stayed unmatched. CDR3 length: 14 amino acids. Looked up from germline, CDR1 is MNHEY and CDR2 is SMNVEV (reference sequence). This chain's CDR3 is CASSLGQGAYGYTF. DNA for the CDR3: TGTGCCAGCAGTTTAGGACAGGGGGCTTATGGCTACACCTTC.

The J gene is TRBJ2-2, the V gene TRBV19, with a tentative D call TRBD1 (6 bases). V was pared by 7 bases and J by 0 bases, with 15 bases between. The CDR3 length is 16 residues. CDR1 is LNHDA, CDR2 SQIVND, per germline (reference sequence). The CDR3 DNA sequence: TGTGCCAGTACTGATACCGGGACAACGAACACCGGGGAGCTGTTTTTT. Translating gives CASTDTGTTNTGELFF.

The J gene is TRBJ2-1, the V gene TRBV7-9; 9 nucleotides align to TRBD1. The CDR3 is 18 amino acids. The V and J ends lost 0 bases and 6 bases, in that order; junction bases with no gene match: 12. CDR1 SEHNR and CDR2 FQNEAQ come from the germline V gene (reference sequence). The CDR3 DNA reads TGTGCCAGCAGCTTAGCGGTCCGGGACAGGGAAACCTCCAATGAGCAGTTCTTC. Translation: CASSLAVRDRETSNEQFF.

The rearrangement uses TRBV11-2 and TRBJ2-2; D ambiguous. V lost 5 bases and J 0 bases, leaving 10 bases between the germline ends. The CDR3 sequence is 15 residues long. CDR1 and CDR2 from the germline V gene are SGHAT and FQNNGV. The CDR3, as DNA: TGTGCCAGCAGCCCCTCCCCGGCGAACACCGGGGAGCTGTTTTTT. It translates to CASSPSPANTGELFF.

With respect to this clone: The same CDR3 is also encoded by other DNA sequences in this sample. The chain joins TRBV13 to TRBJ2-7; D is uncertain. The CDR3 loop spans 12 amino acids. Trimming removed 5 bases from V and 0 bases from J, with 5 bases in between. Germline CDR1 reads PRHDT; CDR2 reads FYEKMQ (reference sequence). Here the CDR3 DNA reads TGTGCCAGCAGCCCGAGCTCCTACGAGCAGTACTTC. Encoded protein: CASSPSSYEQYF.

The chain employs TRBV7-2 and TRBJ1-2; D is unresolved. Germline V gives CDR1 SGHTA, CDR2 FQGNSA. The ends were cut back, 1 base at V and 7 bases at J, with 7 bases in the middle. This CDR3 has 12 amino acids. The CDR3 DNA reads as TGTGCCAGCAGCTTAGTGACGGGTGGCTACACCTTC. Amino acid sequence: CASSLVTGGYTF.

The rearrangement uses TRBV30 and TRBJ2-1, with 12 bases identical to TRBD2. V shed 4 bases, J shed 8 bases, and the junction held 9 bases outside the gene matches. This CDR3 is built from 15 residues. Germline assignment: CDR1 GTSNPN and CDR2 SVGIG (reference sequence). The CDR3 loop is CAWKLRLAGVDEQFF. The CDR3 nucleotides are TGTGCCTGGAAGCTCCGACTAGCGGGAGTGGATGAGCAGTTCTTC.

This sequence joins TRBV28 and TRBJ2-1, with TRBD2 identical over 8 bases. This CDR3 comprises 15 residues. Per germline, CDR1 MDHEN and CDR2 SYDVKM. V trimming: 7 bases; J trimming: 6 bases; junction bases outside the gene matches: 11. CDR3: CASTRLAGFANEQFF. The CDR3 bases are TGTGCCAGCACCCGGCTAGCGGGTTTTGCCAATGAGCAGTTCTTC.

The CDR3 loop is CASSVDASATYEQYF. CDR3 sequence (DNA): TGTGCCAGCAGCGTAGATGCTAGCGCTACCTACGAGCAGTACTTC. This sequence joins TRBV9 and TRBJ2-7; a possible D gene is TRBD2 (6 bases). The CDR3 covers 15 residues. Germline CDR1 is SGDLS and CDR2 is YYNGEE. V was pared by 0 bases and J by 2 bases, with 12 bases between.

The chain uses TRBV6-1 and TRBJ2-1, with 7 bases identical to TRBD1. CDR3 length: 12 residues. Germline CDR1 MNHNS, CDR2 SASEGT. The V and J ends lost 5 bases and 9 bases, in that order; junction bases with no gene match: 4. The CDR3 sequence is CASSSQGVEQFF. The CDR3 nucleotides are TGTGCCAGCAGTAGCCAGGGGGTTGAGCAGTTCTTC.

CDR3 sequence reads: CASSFGTGKNIQYF. The CDR3 coding sequence is TGTGCCAGCAGCTTCGGGACAGGGAAAAACATTCAGTACTTC. The chain joins TRBV11-3 to TRBJ2-4; 9 bases are shared with TRBD1. The CDR3 sequence is 14 residues long. With V trimmed by 3 bases and J by 4 bases, 1 base remained unmatched. In germline, CDR1 is SGHNT, CDR2 YENEEA.

The chain has TRBV28 and TRBJ2-1; D might be TRBD1 (6 bases). Germline lookup yields CDR1 MDHEN and CDR2 SYDVKM. CDR3 length: 12 amino acids. V dropped 8 bases and J dropped 3 bases, with 8 bases sitting between them. CDR3 DNA: TGTGCCAGCCTGACAGGCTACAATGAGCAGTTCTTC. Its protein product is CASLTGYNEQFF.

This clone was found a few times. This chain's CDR3 is CASSASGTPNTEAFF. Written as DNA, the CDR3 is TGTGCCAGCAGCGCCTCCGGGACACCGAACACTGAAGCTTTCTTT. The chain carries TRBV9 and TRBJ1-1; tentatively, D is TRBD1 (6 bases). Deletions cut 3 bases from V and 1 base from J, with 13 bases between. From germline, CDR1 is SGDLS and CDR2 YYNGEE. The CDR3 runs to 15 residues.

In its sample, this clone was seen once. In DNA form, the CDR3 reads TGTGCCAGCAGCGTCTCCCCCGGGCTAGCGGGAGTTAGTGAGCAGTTCTTC. Translating it yields CASSVSPGLAGVSEQFF. The chain joins TRBV9 to TRBJ2-1; TRBD2 agrees at 10 bases. Germline V CDR1 and CDR2: SGDLS, YYNGEE. V dropped 2 bases and J dropped 9; count of bases not matched to a gene: 14. This CDR3 has 17 residues.

J is TRBJ2-1 and V is TRBV6-5; D unclear. Trimming stripped 6 bases from V and 4 bases from J, with 10 bases between. The CDR3 runs to 13 residues. CDR1 and CDR2 from the germline V gene are MNHEY and SVGAGI. The CDR3 DNA is TGTGCCAGCAGCCCGGGTTATTACAATGAGCAGTTCTTC. Its translation is CASSPGYYNEQFF.

The gene calls are TRBV5-1 and TRBJ2-7; D possibly corresponds to TRBD1 (6 bases). Trimming removed 3 bases at V and 2 bases at J, with 15 bases between. Germline V CDR1 and CDR2: SGHRS, YFSETQ. The CDR3 extends over 15 amino acids. The CDR3 spells CASSWTGTRTYEQYF. For the CDR3, the DNA is TGCGCCAGCAGCTGGACCGGGACAAGGACCTACGAGCAGTACTTC.

The rearrangement joins TRBV2 to TRBJ1-2, with 11 bases matching TRBD1. Trimming at V came to 10 bases and at J to 6 bases, leaving 10 bases not matched to a gene. CDR3 length: 14 amino acids. Germline-derived CDR1 and CDR2 are SNHLY and FYNNEI. CDR3: CATADRGLFDGYTF. The CDR3 DNA is TGTGCCACCGCGGACAGGGGGCTATTTGATGGCTACACCTTC.

The V and J genes are TRBV30 and TRBJ1-3; 9 bases match TRBD1. The V segment lost 2 bases and the J segment 8 bases; nucleotides outside the gene matches: 4. CDR1 and CDR2 from the germline V gene are GTSNPN and SVGIG (reference sequence). The length of the CDR3 is 13 residues. The DNA for the CDR3 is TGTGCCTGGAGTCCGGGACAGGGATACACCATATATTTT. This sequence encodes CAWSPGQGYTIYF.

Concerning this clone: This CDR3 is also generated by other DNA sequences in the sample. The rearrangement uses TRBV7-9 and TRBJ1-5; the match to TRBD1 covers 7 bases. Germline CDR1 is SEHNR and CDR2 is FQNEAQ (reference sequence). CDR3 length equals 15 residues. The V segment lost 1 base and the J segment 6 bases; nucleotides outside the gene matches: 6. CDR3 sequence: CASSLGGQGGQPQHF. Written as DNA, the CDR3 is TGTGCCAGCAGCTTAGGTGGTCAGGGGGGTCAGCCCCAGCATTTT. Together with reference TRBV7-9 and TRBJ1-5, the CDR3 gives the full variable domain: DTGVSQNPRHKITKRGQNVTFRCDPISEHNRLYWYRQTLGQGPEFLTYFQNEAQLEKSRLLSDRFSAERPKGSFSTLEIQRTEQGDSAMYLCASSLGGQGGQPQHFGDGTRLSIL.

The chain joins TRBV27 to TRBJ2-7; 9 bases align to TRBD1. V dropped 5 bases and J dropped 8; count of bases not matched to a gene: 10. Germline V gene data show CDR1 as MNHEY and CDR2 as SMNVEV (reference sequence). The CDR3 is made up of 14 amino acids. CDR3 protein: CASSPIRDRVKQYF. The CDR3 nucleotides are TGTGCCAGCAGTCCCATCCGGGACAGGGTTAAGCAGTACTTC.

This chain joins TRBV12-5 and TRBJ2-3, with TRBD2 as a possible D gene (6 bases). Per the germline V gene, CDR1 is LGHNT and CDR2 is FRNRAP. The CDR3 contains 14 residues. V lost 6 bases, J lost 3 bases, and 13 bases lay in between. DNA for the CDR3: TGTGCTAGTGGATGGAGGGGTGTAACAGATACGCAGTATTTT. Translation: CASGWRGVTDTQYF.

The DNA of the CDR3 is TGTGCCAGCAGCGTAGATGGGGGGGGTGAAGCTTTCTTT. It encodes CASSVDGGGEAFF. This chain joins TRBV9 and TRBJ1-1, with D possibly TRBD1 on 5 matching bases. V lost 0 bases and J lost 7, with 10 bases in between. The CDR3 extends over 13 amino acids. The germline gives CDR1 SGDLS, CDR2 YYNGEE.

The V call is TRBV6-5, the J call TRBJ2-7; D might be TRBD1 (5 bases). Trimming removed 0 bases from V and 4 bases from J, with 10 bases in between. CDR3 length: 14 residues. The V gene's germline CDR1 is MNHEY and CDR2 SVGAGI. The CDR3 nucleotides read TGTGCCAGCAGTTACTCTAATCCAGGGTACGAGCAGTACTTC. This codes for CASSYSNPGYEQYF.

This rearrangement joins TRBV27 to TRBJ1-4; TRBD1 matches 8 bases. Germline trimming cut 3 bases from V and 7 bases from J; bases unmatched to any gene: 10. Germline V gene lookup returns CDR1 MNHEY and CDR2 SMNVEV (reference sequence). The CDR3 length is 16 residues. DNA of the CDR3: TGTGCCAGCAGTTTCCTCCATCGGACAGGGATTGAAAAACTGTTTTTT. Translating gives CASSFLHRTGIEKLFF.

The chain uses TRBV6-6 and TRBJ1-2; D is perhaps TRBD1 (5 bases). Deletions cut 6 bases from V and 7 bases from J, with 15 bases between. The germline V gene has CDR1 MNHNY and CDR2 SVGAGI (reference sequence). The CDR3 is made up of 13 amino acids. This chain's CDR3 is CASSYDSQGGYTF. CDR3 sequence (DNA): TGTGCCAGCAGCTATGACAGTCAAGGTGGCTACACCTTC.

This clone has only one observation. V and J are TRBV2 and TRBJ2-1; D might be TRBD2 (5 bases). CDR3 length: 13 amino acids. Between the trimmed V and J ends, which lost 8 bases and 5 bases, there was a span of 13 bases. Germline loops: CDR1 SNHLY, CDR2 FYNNEI. The CDR3 spells CASQEVSHNEQFF. The CDR3 DNA is TGTGCCAGCCAGGAGGTCAGCCACAATGAGCAGTTCTTC.

This clone was detected only a few times. The chain links TRBV2 to TRBJ1-2; D unclear. Germline lookup yields CDR1 SNHLY and CDR2 FYNNEI. CDR3 length: 12 residues. V was pared by 7 bases and J by 8 bases, with 14 bases between. The CDR3 is CASKGEGGGYTF. The CDR3 nucleotides read TGTGCCAGCAAGGGAGAAGGTGGCGGCTACACCTTC.